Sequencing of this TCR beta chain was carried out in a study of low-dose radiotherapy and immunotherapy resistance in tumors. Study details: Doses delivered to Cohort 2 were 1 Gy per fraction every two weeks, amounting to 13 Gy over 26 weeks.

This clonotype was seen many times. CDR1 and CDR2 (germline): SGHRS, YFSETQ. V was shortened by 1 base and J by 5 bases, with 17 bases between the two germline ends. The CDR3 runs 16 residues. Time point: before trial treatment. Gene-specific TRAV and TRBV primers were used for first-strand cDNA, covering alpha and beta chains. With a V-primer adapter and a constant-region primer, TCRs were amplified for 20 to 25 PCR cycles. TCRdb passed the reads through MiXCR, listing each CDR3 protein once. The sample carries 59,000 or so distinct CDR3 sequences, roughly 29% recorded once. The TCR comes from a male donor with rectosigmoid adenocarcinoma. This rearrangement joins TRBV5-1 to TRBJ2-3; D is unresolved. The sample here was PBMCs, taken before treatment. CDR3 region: CASSLYGGQPQDTQYF. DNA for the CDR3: TGCGCCAGCAGCTTGTATGGTGGCCAGCCGCAAGATACGCAGTATTTT.